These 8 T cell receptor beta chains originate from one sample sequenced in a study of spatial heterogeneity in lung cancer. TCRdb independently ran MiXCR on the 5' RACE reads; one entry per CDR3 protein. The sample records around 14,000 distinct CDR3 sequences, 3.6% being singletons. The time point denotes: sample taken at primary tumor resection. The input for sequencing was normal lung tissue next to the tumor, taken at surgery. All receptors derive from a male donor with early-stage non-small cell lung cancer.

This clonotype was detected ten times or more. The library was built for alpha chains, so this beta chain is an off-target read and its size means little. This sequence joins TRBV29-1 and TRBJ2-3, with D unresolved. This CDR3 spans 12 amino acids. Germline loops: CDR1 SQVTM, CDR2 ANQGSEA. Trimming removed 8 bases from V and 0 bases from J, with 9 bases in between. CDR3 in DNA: TGCAGCTTCGGACCCAGCACAGATACGCAGTATTTT. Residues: CSFGPSTDTQYF.

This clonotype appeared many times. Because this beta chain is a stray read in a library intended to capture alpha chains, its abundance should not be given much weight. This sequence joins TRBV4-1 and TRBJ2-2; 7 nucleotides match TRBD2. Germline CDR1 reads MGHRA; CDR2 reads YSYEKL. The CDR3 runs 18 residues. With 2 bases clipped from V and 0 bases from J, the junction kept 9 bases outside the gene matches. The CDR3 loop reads CASSQQSRAGANTGELFF. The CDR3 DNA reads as TGCGCCAGCAGCCAACAGTCGCGGGCGGGGGCGAACACCGGGGAGCTGTTTTTT.

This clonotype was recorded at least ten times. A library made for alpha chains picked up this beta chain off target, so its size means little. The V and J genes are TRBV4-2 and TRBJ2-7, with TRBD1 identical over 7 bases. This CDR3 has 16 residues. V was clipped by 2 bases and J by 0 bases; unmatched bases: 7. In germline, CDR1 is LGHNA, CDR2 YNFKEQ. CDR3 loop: CASSQSTGTDSYEQYF. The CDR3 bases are TGTGCCAGCAGCCAATCTACCGGGACAGACTCCTACGAGCAGTACTTC.

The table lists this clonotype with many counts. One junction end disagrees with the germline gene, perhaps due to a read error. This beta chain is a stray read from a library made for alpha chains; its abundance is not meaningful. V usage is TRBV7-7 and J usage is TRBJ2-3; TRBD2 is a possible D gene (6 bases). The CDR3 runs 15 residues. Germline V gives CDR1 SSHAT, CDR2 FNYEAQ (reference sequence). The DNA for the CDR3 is TGTGCTAGCAGCCGCTCTAGCGTAAGCACAGATACGCAGTATTTT. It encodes CASSRSSVSTDTQYF.

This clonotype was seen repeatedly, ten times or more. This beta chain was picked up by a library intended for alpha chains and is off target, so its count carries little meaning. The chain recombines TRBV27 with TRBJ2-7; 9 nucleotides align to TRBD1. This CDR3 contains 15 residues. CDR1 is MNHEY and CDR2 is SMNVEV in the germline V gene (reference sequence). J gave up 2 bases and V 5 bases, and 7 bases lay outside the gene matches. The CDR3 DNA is TGTGCCAGCAGTACCGACAGGGGGTCGACCTACGAGCAGTACTTC. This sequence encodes CASSTDRGSTYEQYF.

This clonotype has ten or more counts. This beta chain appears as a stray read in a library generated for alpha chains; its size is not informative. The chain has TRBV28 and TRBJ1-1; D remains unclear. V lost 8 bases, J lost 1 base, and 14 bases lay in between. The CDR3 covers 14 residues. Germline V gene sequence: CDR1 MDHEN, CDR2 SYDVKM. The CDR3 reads CASLGGQANTEAFF. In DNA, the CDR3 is TGTGCCAGCCTAGGCGGGCAGGCGAACACTGAAGCTTTCTTT.

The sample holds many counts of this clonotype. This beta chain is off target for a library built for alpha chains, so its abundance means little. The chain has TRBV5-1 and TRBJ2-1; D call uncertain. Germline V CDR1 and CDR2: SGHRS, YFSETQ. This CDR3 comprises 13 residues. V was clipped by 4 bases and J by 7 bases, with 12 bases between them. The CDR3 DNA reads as TGCGCCAGCAGCACCCCGGACGCGAATGAGCAGTTCTTC. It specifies CASSTPDANEQFF.

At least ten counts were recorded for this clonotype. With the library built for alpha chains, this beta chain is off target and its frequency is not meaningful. The CDR3 DNA sequence: TGTGCCAGCAGCCCGACAGGGGACGAGACCCAGTACTTC. This codes for CASSPTGDETQYF. The V gene is TRBV5-6, the J gene TRBJ2-5; 8 nucleotides align to TRBD1. This CDR3 region has 13 residues. The V segment lost 4 bases and the J segment 5 bases; nucleotides outside the gene matches: 4. Germline V CDR1 and CDR2: SGHDT, YYEEEE.